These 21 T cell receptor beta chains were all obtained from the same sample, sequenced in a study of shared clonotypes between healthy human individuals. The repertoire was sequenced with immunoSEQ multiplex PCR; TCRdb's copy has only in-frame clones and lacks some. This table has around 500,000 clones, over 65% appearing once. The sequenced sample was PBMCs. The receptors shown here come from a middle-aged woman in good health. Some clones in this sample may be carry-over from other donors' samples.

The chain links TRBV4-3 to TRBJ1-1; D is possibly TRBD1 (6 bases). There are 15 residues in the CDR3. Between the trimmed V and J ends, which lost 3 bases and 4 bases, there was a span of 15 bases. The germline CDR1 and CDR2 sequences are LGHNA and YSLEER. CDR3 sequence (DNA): TGCGCCAGCAGCCACGGGAGCGGGGGGGCCACTGAAGCTTTCTTT. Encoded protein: CASSHGSGGATEAFF.

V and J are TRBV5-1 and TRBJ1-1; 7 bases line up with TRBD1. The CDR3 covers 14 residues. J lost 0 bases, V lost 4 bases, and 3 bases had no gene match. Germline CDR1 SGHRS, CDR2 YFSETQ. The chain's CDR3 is CASSRGTVNTEAFF. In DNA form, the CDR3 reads TGCGCCAGCAGCAGGGGGACAGTGAACACTGAAGCTTTCTTT.

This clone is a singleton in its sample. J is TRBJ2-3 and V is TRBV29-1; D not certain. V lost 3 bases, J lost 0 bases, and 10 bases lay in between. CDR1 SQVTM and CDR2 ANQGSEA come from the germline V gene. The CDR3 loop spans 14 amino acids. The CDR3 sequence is CSVEDEDSTDTQYF. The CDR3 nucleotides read TGCAGCGTTGAGGATGAAGACAGCACAGATACGCAGTATTTT.

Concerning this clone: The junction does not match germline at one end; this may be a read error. For the CDR3, the DNA is TGCGCCAGCAGCCCCGGGACTAGCGGGATCCTTGCGAACACCGGGGGGCTGTTTTTT. This encodes CASSPGTSGILANTGGLFF. The chain combines TRBV23-1 with TRBJ2-2; 13 bases are a match to TRBD2. TRBV23-1 is an open reading frame whose function is uncertain. The length of the CDR3 is 19 residues.

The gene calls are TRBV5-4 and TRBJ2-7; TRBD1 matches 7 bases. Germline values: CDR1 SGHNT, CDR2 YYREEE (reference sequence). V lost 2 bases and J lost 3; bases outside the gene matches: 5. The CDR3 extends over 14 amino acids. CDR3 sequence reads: CASSLTGVFYEQYF. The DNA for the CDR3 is TGTGCCAGCAGCTTAACAGGGGTATTCTACGAGCAGTACTTC.

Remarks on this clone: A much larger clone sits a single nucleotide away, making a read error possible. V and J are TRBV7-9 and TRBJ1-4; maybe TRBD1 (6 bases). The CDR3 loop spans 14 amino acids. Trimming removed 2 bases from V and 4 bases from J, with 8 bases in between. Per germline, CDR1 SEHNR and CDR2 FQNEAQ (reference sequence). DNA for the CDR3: TGTGCCAGCAGCTTATCACAGGGTAATGAAAAACTGTTTTTT. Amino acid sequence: CASSLSQGNEKLFF.

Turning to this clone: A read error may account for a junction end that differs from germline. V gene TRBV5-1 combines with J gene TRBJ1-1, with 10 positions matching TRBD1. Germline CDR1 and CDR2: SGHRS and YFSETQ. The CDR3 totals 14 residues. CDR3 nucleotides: TGCGCCAGCAGCGTGGACAGGGGGAACACTGAAGCTTCCTTT. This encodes CASSVDRGNTEASF.

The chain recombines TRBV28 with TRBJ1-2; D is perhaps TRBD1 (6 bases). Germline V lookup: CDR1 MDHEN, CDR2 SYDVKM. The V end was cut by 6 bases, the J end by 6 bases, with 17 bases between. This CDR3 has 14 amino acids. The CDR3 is CASSPADRWDGYTF. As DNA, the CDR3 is TGTGCCAGCAGCCCGGCGGACAGATGGGATGGCTACACCTTC.

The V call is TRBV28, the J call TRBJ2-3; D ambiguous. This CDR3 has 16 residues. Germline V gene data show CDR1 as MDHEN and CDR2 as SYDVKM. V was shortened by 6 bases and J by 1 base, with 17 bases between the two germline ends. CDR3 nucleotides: TGTGCCAGCAGCCCGCCCTCTACCTCTGGCACAGATACGCAGTATTTT. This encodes CASSPPSTSGTDTQYF.

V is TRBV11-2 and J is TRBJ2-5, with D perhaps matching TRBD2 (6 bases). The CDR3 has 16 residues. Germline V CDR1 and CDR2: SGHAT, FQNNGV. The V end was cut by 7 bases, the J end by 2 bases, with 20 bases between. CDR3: CASTRGAAPQQETQYF. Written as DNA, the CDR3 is TGTGCCAGCACCCGCGGGGCAGCACCGCAACAAGAGACCCAGTACTTC.

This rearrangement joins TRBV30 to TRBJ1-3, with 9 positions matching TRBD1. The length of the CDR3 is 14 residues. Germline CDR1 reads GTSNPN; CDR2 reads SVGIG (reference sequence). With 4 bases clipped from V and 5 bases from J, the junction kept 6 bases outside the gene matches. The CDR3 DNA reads TGTGCCTGGAACACAGGGGGCCAGAGAAACACCATATATTTT. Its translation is CAWNTGGQRNTIYF.

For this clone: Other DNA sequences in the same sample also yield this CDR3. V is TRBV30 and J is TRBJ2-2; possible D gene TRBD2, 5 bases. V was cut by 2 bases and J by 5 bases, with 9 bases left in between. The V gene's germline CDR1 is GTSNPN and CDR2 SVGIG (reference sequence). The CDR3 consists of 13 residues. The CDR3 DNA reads TGTGCCTGGAGTTTGGGCGGGACCGGGGAGCTGTTTTTT. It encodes CAWSLGGTGELFF.

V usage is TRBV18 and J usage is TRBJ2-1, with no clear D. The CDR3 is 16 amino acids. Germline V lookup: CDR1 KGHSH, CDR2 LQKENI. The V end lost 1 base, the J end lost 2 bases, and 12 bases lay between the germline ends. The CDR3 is CASSPLATSTYNEQFF. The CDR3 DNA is TGTGCCAGCTCACCACTCGCGACGTCTACCTACAATGAGCAGTTCTTC.

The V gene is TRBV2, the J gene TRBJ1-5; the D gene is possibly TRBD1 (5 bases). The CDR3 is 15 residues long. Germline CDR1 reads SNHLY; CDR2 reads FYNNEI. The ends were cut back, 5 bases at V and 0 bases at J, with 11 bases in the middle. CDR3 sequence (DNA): TGTGCCAGCAGTATTTCGACAGTTAGCAATCAGCCCCAGCATTTT. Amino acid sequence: CASSISTVSNQPQHF.

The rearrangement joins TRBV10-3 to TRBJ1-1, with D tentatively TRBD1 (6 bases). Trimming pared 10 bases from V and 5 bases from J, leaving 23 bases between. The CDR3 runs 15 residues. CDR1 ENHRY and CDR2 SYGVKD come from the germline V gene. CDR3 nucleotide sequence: TGTGCCAGCGGCGGCCAGGGGATCAGTTGGACTGAAGCTTTCTTT. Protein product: CASGGQGISWTEAFF.

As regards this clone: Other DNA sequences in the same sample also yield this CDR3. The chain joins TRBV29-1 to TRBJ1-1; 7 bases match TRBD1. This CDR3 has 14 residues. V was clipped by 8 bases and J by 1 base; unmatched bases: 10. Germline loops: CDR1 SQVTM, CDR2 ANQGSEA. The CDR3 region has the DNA TGCAGCTACACCAGGGGGGCGGAGAACACTGAAGCTTTCTTT. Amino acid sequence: CSYTRGAENTEAFF.

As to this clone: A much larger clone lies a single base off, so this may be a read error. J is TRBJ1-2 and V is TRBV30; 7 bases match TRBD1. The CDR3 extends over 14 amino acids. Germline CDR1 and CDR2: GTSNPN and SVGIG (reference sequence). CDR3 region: CARSVLLTGKGYTF. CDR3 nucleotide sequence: TGTGCCCGGAGTGTACTGTTGACAGGGAAAGGCTACACCTTC.

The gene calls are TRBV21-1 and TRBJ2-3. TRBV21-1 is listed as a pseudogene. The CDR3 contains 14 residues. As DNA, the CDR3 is TGTGCCAGCAGCAAAGGGTGCAGAGTCTATCCGCAGTATTTT. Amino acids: CASSKGCRVYPQYF.

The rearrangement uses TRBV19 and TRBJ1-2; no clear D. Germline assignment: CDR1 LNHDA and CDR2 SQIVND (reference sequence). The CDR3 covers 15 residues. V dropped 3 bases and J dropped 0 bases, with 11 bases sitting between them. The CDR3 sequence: CASSITLRSNYGYTF. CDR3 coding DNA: TGTGCCAGTAGTATTACCCTCCGATCTAACTATGGCTACACCTTC.

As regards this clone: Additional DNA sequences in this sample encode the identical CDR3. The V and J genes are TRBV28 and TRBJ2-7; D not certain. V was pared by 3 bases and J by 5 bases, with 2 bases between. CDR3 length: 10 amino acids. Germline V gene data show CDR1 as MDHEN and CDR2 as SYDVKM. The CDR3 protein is CASSLNEQYF. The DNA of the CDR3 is TGTGCCAGCAGTTTGAACGAGCAGTACTTC.

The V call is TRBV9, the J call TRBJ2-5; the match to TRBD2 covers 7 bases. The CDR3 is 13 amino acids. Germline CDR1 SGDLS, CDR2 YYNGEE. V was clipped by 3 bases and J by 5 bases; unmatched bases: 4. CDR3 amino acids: CASSARLAETQYF. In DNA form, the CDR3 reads TGTGCCAGCAGCGCACGACTAGCCGAGACCCAGTACTTC.